Listed here is a single T cell receptor beta chain. Its target is unknown. An end of the junction differs from the germline gene, which may be a read error. Germline V gives CDR1 SQVTM, CDR2 ANQGSEA. The CDR3 extends over 14 amino acids. The record originates from a study of blood T cells in healthy people across ages. Study results and caveats: Per million T cells, TCR beta diversity dropped roughly linearly as age increased. Naive T cell percentage showed a strong correlation with the diversity of TCR beta.

Then a second PCR, running about 7 to 11 cycles, was carried out with a sample-barcoded 5' primer and a J-beta primer mix. Unique molecular identifiers of 12 random nucleotides labeled each cDNA. Individual samples furnished no less than 2.5 million CDR3-containing paired-end reads apiece. TCRdb called the 5' RACE reads again in MiXCR, with one record for every CDR3 protein. In the table there are hundreds of thousands of distinct CDR3 sequences, under 55% of which are singletons. This clonotype was sampled from a man aged 80 or over in good health. The chain recombines TRBV29-1 with TRBJ2-1, with D maybe TRBD1 (5 bases). The sequencing input was blood. CDR3 in amino acids: CGVGASTTYNEQFF. CDR3 nucleotides: TGCGGCGTTGGGGCCTCCACTACCTACAATGAGCAGTTCTTC.